This entry is about one T cell receptor (beta chain). Antigen specificity is unknown. The sample belongs to a study of metastatic and nonmetastatic thyroid tumors. Authors' methods: In papillary thyroid cancer, a distant-metastasis classifier was built using CDR3 differences across clinicopathological groups. TCRdb used MiXCR to call clones anew from the PCR reads. The V and J calls follow TCRdb's processing rather than the paper's. The table includes about 15,000 clones, about 35% detected once. All patients were untreated before thyroid surgery. Study-wide findings and caveats: Versus benign nodules, malignant thyroid tumors reportedly had significantly higher TCR beta diversity, in blood and tumor.

The CDR3 runs to 14 residues. Germline-derived CDR1 and CDR2 are MNHEY and SVGEGT. Trimming took 7 bases from V and 4 from J, leaving 16 bases between them. Sequencing was done on a sample of tumor tissue. The genes are TRBV6-2 or TRBV6-3 and TRBJ2-5; D ambiguous. The sequence was obtained from a male donor with papillary thyroid cancer or a benign thyroid nodule (not recorded which). Some clones in this sample may be carry-over from other donors' samples. The CDR3 loop reads CASTRLILGETQYF. CDR3 sequence (DNA): TGTGCCAGCACGCGCCTAATTCTAGGAGAGACCCAGTACTTC.